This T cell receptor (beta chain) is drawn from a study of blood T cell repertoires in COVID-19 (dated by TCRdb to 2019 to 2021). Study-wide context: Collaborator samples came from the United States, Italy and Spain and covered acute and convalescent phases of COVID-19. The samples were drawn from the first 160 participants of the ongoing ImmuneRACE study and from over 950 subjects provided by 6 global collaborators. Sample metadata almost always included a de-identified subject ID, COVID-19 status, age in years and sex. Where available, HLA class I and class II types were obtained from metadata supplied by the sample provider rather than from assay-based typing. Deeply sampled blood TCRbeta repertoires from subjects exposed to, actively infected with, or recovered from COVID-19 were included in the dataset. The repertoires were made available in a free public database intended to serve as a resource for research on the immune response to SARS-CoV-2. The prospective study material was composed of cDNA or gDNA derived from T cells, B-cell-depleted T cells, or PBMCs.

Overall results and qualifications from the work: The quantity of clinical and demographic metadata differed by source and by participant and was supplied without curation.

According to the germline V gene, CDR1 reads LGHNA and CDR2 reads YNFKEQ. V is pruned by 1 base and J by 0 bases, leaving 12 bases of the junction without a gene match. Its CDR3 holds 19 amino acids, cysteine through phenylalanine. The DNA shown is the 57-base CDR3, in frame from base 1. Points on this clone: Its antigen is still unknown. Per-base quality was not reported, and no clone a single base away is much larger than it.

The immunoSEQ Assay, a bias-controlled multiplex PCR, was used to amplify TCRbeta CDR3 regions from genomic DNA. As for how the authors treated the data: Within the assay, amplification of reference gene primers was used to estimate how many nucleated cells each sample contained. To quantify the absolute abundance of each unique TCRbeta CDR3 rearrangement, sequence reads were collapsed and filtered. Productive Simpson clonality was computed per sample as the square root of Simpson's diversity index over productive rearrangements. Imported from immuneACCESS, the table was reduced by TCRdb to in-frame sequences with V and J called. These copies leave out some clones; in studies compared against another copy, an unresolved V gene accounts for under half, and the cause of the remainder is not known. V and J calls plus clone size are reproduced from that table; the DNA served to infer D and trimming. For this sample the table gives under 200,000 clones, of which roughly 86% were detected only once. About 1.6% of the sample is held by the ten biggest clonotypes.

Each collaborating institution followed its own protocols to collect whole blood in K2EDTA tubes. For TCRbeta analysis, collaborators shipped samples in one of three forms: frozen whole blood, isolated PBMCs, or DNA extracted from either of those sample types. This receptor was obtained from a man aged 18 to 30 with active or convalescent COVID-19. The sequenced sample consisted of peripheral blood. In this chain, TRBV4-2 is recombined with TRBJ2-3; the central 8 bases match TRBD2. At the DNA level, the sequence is TGTGCCAGCAGCCAAGGTACGGGACTAGTGGATTTGAGCACAGATACGCAGTATTTT. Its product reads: CASSQGTGLVDLSTDTQYF.